The sequence of this TCR beta chain was determined in a study of blood T cell repertoires in COVID-19. The wider study: The United States, Italy and Spain supplied acute and convalescent COVID-19 samples.

TCRdb keeps only in-frame clones here, not all; method: immunoSEQ multiplex PCR. This table holds some 120,000 clones, roughly 83% found once. V was cut by 7 bases and J by 3 bases, with 12 bases left in between. Germline lookup yields CDR1 MRHNA and CDR2 SNTAGT. CDR3 size: 13 residues. This rearrangement joins TRBV6-4 to TRBJ2-5; D unresolved. The sequenced sample was peripheral blood. The TCR sequence derives from a man aged 25-40 years with acute or convalescent COVID-19. The CDR3 bases are TGTGCCAGCAAGGCAGACACGGAAGAGACCCAGTACTTC. Translated, it gives CASKADTEETQYF.